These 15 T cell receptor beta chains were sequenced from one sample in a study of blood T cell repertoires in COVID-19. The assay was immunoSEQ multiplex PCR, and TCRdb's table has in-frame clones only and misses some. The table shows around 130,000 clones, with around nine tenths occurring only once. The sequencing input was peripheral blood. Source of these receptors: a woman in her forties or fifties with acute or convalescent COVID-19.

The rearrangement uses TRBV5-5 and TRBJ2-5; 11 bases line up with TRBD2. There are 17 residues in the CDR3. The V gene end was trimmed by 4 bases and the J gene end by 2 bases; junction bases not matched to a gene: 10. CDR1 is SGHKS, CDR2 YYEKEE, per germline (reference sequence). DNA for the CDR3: TGTGCCAGCAGCCCCGGGACGGGGACTAGCGGACAAGAGACCCAGTACTTC. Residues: CASSPGTGTSGQETQYF. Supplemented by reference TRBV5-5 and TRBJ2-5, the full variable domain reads DAGVTQSPTHLIKTRGQQVTLRCSPISGHKSVSWYQQVLGQGPQFIFQYYEKEERGRGNFPDRFSARQFPNYSSELNVNALLLGDSALYLCASSPGTGTSGQETQYFGPGTRLLVL.

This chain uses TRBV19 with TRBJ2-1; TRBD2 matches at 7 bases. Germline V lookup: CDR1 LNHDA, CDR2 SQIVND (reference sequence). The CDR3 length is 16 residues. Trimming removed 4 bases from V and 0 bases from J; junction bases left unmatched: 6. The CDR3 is CASSTTSASSYNEQFF. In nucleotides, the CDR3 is TGTGCCAGTAGTACCACTAGCGCGAGCTCCTACAATGAGCAGTTCTTC.

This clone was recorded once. CDR3 residues: CASSQGRGSGGTDTQYF. The CDR3 DNA follows: TGTGCCAGCAGCCAAGGTCGGGGTAGCGGAGGCACAGATACGCAGTATTTT. The rearrangement uses TRBV3-1 (or the pseudogene TRBV3-2) and TRBJ2-3, with D possibly matching TRBD2 (6 bases). The V end lost 1 base, the J end lost 1 base, and 15 bases lay between the germline ends. This CDR3 is built from 17 residues. Germline-derived CDR1 and CDR2 are LGHDT and YNNKEL (reference sequence).

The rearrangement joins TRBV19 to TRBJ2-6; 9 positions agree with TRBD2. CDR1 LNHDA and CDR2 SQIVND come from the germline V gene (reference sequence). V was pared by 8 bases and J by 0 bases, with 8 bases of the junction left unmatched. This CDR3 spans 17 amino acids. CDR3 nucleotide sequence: TGTGCCAGTGGATCTAGCGGGGAGGGCTCTGGGGCCAACGTCCTGACTTTC. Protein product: CASGSSGEGSGANVLTF.

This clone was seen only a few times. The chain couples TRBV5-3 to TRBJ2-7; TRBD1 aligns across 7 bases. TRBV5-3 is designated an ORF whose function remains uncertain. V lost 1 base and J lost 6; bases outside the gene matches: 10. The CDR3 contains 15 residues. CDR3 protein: CARSLLNRGSSEQYF. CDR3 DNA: TGTGCCAGAAGCTTGCTAAACAGGGGTTCTTCCGAGCAGTACTTC.

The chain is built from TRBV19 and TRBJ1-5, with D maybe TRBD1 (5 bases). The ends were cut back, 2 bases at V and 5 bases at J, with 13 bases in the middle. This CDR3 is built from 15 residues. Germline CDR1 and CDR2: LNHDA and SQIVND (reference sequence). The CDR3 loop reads CASSIIQAGDQPQHF. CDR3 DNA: TGTGCCAGTAGTATAATACAGGCGGGGGATCAGCCCCAGCATTTT.

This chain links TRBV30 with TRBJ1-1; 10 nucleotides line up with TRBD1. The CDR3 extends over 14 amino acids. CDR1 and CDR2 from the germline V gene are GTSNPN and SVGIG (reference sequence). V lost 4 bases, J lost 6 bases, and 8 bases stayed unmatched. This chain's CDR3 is CAWMLDRGVAEAFF. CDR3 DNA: TGTGCCTGGATGTTGGACAGGGGGGTCGCTGAAGCTTTCTTT.

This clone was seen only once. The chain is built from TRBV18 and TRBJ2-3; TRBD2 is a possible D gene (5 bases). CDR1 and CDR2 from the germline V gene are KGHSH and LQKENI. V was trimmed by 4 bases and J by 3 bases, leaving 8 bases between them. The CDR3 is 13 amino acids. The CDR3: CASSRSGTDTQYF. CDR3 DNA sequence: TGTGCCAGCTCACGGTCGGGGACAGATACGCAGTATTTT.

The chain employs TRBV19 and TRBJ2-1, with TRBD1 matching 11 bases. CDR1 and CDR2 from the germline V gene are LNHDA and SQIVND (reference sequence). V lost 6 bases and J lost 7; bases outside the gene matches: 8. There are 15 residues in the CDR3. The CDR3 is CASRTRTGGNNEQFF. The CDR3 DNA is TGTGCCAGTAGAACAAGGACAGGGGGCAATAATGAGCAGTTCTTC. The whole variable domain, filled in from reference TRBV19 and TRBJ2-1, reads DGGITQSPKYLFRKEGQNVTLSCEQNLNHDAMYWYRQDPGQGLRLIYYSQIVNDFQKGDIAEGYSVSREKKESFPLTVTSAQKNPTAFYLCASRTRTGGNNEQFFGPGTRLTVL.

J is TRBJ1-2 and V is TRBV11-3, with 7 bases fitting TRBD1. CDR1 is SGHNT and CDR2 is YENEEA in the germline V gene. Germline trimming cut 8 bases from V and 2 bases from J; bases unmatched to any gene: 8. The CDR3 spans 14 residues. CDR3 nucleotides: TGTGCCAGCGCGGAACAGGGGTCGAACTATGGCTACACCTTC. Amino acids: CASAEQGSNYGYTF.

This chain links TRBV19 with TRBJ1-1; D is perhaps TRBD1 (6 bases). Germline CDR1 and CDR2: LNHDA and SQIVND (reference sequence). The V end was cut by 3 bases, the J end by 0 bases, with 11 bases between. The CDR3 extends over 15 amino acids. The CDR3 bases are TGTGCCAGTAGTATGGGCCGGACAGTGAACACTGAAGCTTTCTTT. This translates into CASSMGRTVNTEAFF. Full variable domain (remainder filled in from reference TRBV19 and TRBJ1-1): DGGITQSPKYLFRKEGQNVTLSCEQNLNHDAMYWYRQDPGQGLRLIYYSQIVNDFQKGDIAEGYSVSREKKESFPLTVTSAQKNPTAFYLCASSMGRTVNTEAFFGQGTRLTVV.

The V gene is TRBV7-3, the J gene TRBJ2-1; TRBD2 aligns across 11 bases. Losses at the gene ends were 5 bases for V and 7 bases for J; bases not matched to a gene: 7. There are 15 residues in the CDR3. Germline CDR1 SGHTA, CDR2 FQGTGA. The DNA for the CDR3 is TGTGCCAGCAGCATCTTAGCGGGGGGGCCAAATGAGCAGTTCTTC. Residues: CASSILAGGPNEQFF.

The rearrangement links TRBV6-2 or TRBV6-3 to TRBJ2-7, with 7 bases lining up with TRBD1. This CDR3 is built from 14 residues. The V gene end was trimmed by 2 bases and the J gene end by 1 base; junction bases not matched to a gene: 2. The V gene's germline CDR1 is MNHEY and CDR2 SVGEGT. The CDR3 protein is CASSYGQVSYEQYF. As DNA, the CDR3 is TGTGCCAGCAGTTACGGACAGGTTTCCTACGAGCAGTACTTC.

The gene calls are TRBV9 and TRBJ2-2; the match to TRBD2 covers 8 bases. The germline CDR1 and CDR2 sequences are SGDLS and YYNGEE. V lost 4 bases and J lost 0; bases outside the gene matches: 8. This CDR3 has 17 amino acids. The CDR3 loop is CASSPGRGGSNTGELFF. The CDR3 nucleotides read TGTGCCAGCAGCCCCGGACGGGGGGGTTCGAACACCGGGGAGCTGTTTTTT.

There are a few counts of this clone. CDR3: CASSKRPAEVNTEAFF. CDR3 DNA sequence: TGTGCCAGCAGCAAAAGACCCGCCGAGGTGAACACTGAAGCTTTCTTT. The genes are TRBV21-1 and TRBJ1-1. TRBV21-1 is marked as a pseudogene. CDR3 length: 16 amino acids.